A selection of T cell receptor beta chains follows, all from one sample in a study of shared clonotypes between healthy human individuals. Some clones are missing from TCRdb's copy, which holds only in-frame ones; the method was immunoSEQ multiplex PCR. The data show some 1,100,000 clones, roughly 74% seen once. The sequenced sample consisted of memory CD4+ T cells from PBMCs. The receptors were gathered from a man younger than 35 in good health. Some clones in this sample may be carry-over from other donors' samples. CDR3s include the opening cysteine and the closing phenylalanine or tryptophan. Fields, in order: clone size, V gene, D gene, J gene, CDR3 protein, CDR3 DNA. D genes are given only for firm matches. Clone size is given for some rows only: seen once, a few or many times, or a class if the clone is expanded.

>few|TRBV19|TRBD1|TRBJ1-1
CASSLRGITEAFF
TGTGCCAGTAGTCTCAGGGGGATCACTGAAGCTTTCTTT
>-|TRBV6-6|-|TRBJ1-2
CASSYGLGGNYGYTF
TGTGCCAGCAGTTATGGATTGGGGGGGAACTATGGCTACACCTTC
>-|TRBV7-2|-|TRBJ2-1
CASSRQGQILNEQFF
TGTGCCAGCAGCCGCCAAGGACAGATACTCAATGAGCAGTTCTTC
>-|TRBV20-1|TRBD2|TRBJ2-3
CSAGGDRQYF
TGCAGTGCCGGGGGGGACCGTCAGTATTTT
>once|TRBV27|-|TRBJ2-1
CASRAGGGWVNEQFF
TGTGCCAGCAGGGCGGGTGGGGGCTGGGTGAATGAGCAGTTCTTC
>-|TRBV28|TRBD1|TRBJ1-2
CASSFGDRAAVAYGYTF
TGTGCCAGCAGTTTTGGGGACAGGGCGGCGGTGGCCTATGGCTACACCTTC
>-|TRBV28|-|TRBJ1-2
CASTRQREYGYTF
TGTGCCAGCACCCGACAGAGAGAATATGGCTACACCTTC
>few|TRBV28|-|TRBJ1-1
CASSPIDRHEAFF
TGTGCCAGCAGTCCGATAGACAGGCATGAAGCTTTCTTT
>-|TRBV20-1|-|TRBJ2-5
CSAGDETQYF
TGCAGTGCTGGGGACGAGACCCAGTACTTC
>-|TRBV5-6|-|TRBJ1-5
CASSLSSGGNQPQHF
TGTGCCAGCAGCTTGAGTTCCGGGGGCAATCAGCCCCAGCATTTT
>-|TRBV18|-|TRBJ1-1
CASSEGLNTEAFF
TGTGCCAGCTCAGAGGGCCTCAACACTGAAGCTTTCTTT
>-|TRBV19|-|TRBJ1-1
CASRMGRTEAFF
TGTGCCAGTAGAATGGGACGGACTGAAGCTTTCTTT
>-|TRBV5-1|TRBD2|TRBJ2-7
CASRRTSESSYEQYF
TGCGCCAGCAGACGGACTAGCGAGAGCTCCTACGAGCAGTACTTC
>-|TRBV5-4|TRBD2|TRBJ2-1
CASSFRLASYNEQFF
TGTGCCAGCAGCTTCCGACTAGCATCCTACAATGAGCAGTTCTTC
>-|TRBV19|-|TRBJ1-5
CASSLRGGEIEPQHF
TGTGCCAGTAGCCTTCGGGGGGGCGAAATAGAGCCCCAGCATTTT
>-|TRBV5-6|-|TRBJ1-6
CASSLVAGNSPLHF
TGTGCCAGCAGCTTGGTGGCGGGGAATTCACCCCTCCACTTT
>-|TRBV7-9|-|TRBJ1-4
CASSLRDTNEKLFF
TGTGCCAGCAGCCTCCGGGACACTAATGAAAAACTGTTTTTT
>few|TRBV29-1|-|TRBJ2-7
CSVVDHPYEQYF
TGCAGCGTTGTAGACCACCCCTACGAGCAGTACTTC
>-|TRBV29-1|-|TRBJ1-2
CSVEQGTF
TGCAGCGTTGAACAGGGGACCTTC
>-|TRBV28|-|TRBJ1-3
CASRTSGSGNTIYF
TGTGCCAGCAGGACGTCGGGCTCTGGAAACACCATATATTTT
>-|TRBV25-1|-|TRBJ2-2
CASTPTNTGELFF
TGTGCCAGCACCCCGACCAACACCGGGGAGCTGTTTTTT
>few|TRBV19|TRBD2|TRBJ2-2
CASSNTGLAGVGTGELFF
TGTGCCAGTAGTAATACGGGACTAGCGGGAGTTGGGACCGGGGAGCTGTTTTTT
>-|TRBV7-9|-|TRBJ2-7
CASSLNPTGSYEQYF
TGTGCCAGCAGCTTAAATCCGACAGGCAGCTACGAGCAGTACTTC
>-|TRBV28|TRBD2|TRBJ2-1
CASRSSGRSYNEQFF
TGTGCCAGCAGAAGTAGCGGGAGGTCCTACAATGAGCAGTTCTTC
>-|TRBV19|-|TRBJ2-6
CASSIYRSGANVLTF
TGTGCCAGTAGTATATATCGGTCTGGGGCCAACGTCCTGACTTTC
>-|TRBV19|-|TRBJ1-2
CASSISAGGYTF
TGTGCCAGTAGTATATCCGCGGGGGGCTACACCTTC
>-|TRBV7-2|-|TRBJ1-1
CASSVNSRDTEAFF
TGTGCCAGCAGCGTGAACAGTCGTGACACTGAAGCTTTCTTT
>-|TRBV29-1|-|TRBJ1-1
CSVQNTEAFF
TGCAGCGTACAGAACACTGAAGCTTTCTTT
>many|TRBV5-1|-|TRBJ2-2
CASSQVLAGELFF
TGCGCCAGCAGCCAAGTATTGGCCGGGGAGCTGTTTTTT
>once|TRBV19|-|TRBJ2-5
CASTRGPGGTQYF
TGTGCCAGTACAAGGGGGCCCGGGGGGACCCAGTACTTC
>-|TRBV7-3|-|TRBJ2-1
CASSPGQRGNEQFF
TGTGCCAGCAGCCCTGGACAGCGGGGCAATGAGCAGTTCTTC
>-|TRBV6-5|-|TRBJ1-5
CASSDGRTQHF
TGTGCCAGCAGTGATGGTAGAACGCAGCATTTT
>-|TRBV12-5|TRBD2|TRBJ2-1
CASGFGGSSYNEQFF
TGTGCTAGTGGTTTCGGCGGGAGCTCCTACAATGAGCAGTTCTTC
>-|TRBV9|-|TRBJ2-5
CASSPQGQTSETQYF
TGTGCCAGCAGCCCCCAGGGCCAGACATCCGAGACCCAGTACTTC
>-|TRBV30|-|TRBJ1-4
CAWSLVTGEKLFF
TGTGCCTGGAGTTTGGTAACGGGTGAAAAACTGTTTTTT
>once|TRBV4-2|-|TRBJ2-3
CASSQTGESTDTQYF
TGTGCCAGCAGCCAAACCGGGGAAAGCACAGATACGCAGTATTTT
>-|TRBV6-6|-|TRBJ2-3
CASSYLTPDTQYF
TGTGCCAGCAGTTACTTAACCCCGGATACGCAGTATTTT
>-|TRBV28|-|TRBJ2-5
CASSLGVAVIQETQYF
TGTGCCAGCAGTCTCGGGGTAGCGGTGATACAAGAGACCCAGTACTTC
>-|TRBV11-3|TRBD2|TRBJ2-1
CASSPSGSGSYEQFF
TGTGCCAGCAGCCCTTCTGGTAGCGGGAGCTATGAGCAGTTCTTC
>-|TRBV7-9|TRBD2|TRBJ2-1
CASSTGLAFYNEQFF
TGTGCCAGCAGTACCGGACTAGCGTTTTACAATGAGCAGTTCTTC
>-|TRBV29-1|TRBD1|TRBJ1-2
CSVAGQEGYGYTF
TGCAGCGTTGCGGGACAGGAGGGCTATGGCTACACCTTC
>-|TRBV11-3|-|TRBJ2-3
CASSSSGRTDTQYF
TGTGCCAGCAGCTCCTCGGGGAGAACAGATACGCAGTATTTT
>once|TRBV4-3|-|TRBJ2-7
CASSQGGGYSYEQYF
TGCGCCAGCAGCCAAGGCGGGGGCTACTCCTACGAGCAGTACTTC
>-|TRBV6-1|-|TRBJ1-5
CASSRGPNQPQHF
TGTGCCAGCAGCCGGGGCCCAAATCAGCCCCAGCATTTT
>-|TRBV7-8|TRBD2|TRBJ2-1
CASSPLAASSYNEQFF
TGTGCCAGCAGCCCCCTAGCGGCGAGCTCCTACAATGAGCAGTTCTTC
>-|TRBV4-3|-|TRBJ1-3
CASSQESAISGNTIYF
TGCGCCAGCAGCCAAGAATCAGCGATCTCTGGAAACACCATATATTTT
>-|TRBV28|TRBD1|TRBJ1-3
CASSLWPGGPGNTIYF
TGTGCCAGCAGTTTATGGCCAGGGGGACCGGGAAACACCATATATTTT
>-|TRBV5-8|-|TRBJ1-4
CASSFRQLGEKLFF
TGTGCCAGCAGCTTTCGGCAGTTGGGGGAAAAACTGTTTTTT
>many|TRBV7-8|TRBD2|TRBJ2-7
CASSFPSGSGYEQYF
TGTGCCAGCAGCTTTCCGAGCGGGAGCGGATACGAGCAGTACTTC
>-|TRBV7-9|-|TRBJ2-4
CASSLAGAKNIQYF
TGTGCCAGCAGCTTAGCGGGAGCCAAAAACATTCAGTACTTC
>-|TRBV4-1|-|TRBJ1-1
CASSQRGPRGNTEAFF
TGCGCCAGCAGCCAAAGAGGACCCAGGGGGAACACTGAAGCTTTCTTT
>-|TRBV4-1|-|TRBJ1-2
CASSLSPELYGYTF
TGCGCCAGCAGCCTAAGTCCAGAGCTCTATGGCTACACCTTC